This entry describes one T cell receptor beta chain. Alpha- and beta-chain coverage of first-strand cDNA came from TRAV- and TRBV-specific primers. The authors ran 15 to 20 PCR cycles to amplify TCRs with a constant-region primer and V-primer adapter. MiXCR was run by TCRdb on the reads, yielding one entry per CDR3 protein. Counted here are 30,000 or so distinct CDR3 sequences, 45% to 55% occurring once; the ten biggest clones make up 5.7%. The data stem from a study of low-dose radiotherapy and immunotherapy resistance in tumors. Time point described: after trial treatment. Treatment defined: LDRT plus nivolumab, ipilimumab, low-dose cyclophosphamide and aspirin (RACIN trial). This specimen was PBMCs, taken after low-dose radiotherapy plus immunotherapy. This receptor was taken from a male donor with gallbladder cancer.

The CDR3 spells CASSLEIGTNTGELFF. As DNA, the CDR3 is TGTGCCAGCAGCTTAGAAATCGGGACGAACACCGGGGAGCTGTTTTTT. The rearrangement links TRBV7-9 to TRBJ2-2, with a weak D call TRBD2 (5 bases). Trimming pared 1 base from V and 0 bases from J, leaving 9 bases between. From germline, CDR1 is SEHNR and CDR2 FQNEAQ (reference sequence). This CDR3 has 16 residues.